Sequencing of this TCR beta chain was carried out in a study of spatial heterogeneity in lung cancer. Background on the study: Beta-chain sequences were consistently detected more often than alpha-chain sequences.

TCRdb recomputed calls from the 5' RACE reads with MiXCR, one row per CDR3 protein. The sample has 9,500 to 11,000 distinct CDR3 sequences; about 5.5% are singletons. This clonotype is categorized as medium-sized. Its specificity is not known. Since it is a stray read in a library aimed at alpha chains, this beta chain has a size that is not meaningful. Study-wide results and caveats: How many expanded intratumoral alpha and beta TCRs were present tracked the tumor mutation count, which was a count of nonsynonymous mutations.

Per germline, CDR1 MDHEN and CDR2 SYDVKM. V lost 6 bases and J lost 2; bases outside the gene matches: 7. The CDR3 extends over 15 amino acids. Time point reported: sample taken at primary tumor resection. The donors were approximately 70 patients with non-small cell lung cancer that was early-stage and untreated. This sequence was found in a male donor with early-stage non-small cell lung cancer. V and J are TRBV28 and TRBJ2-7; 10 bases are shared with TRBD2. The source material was lung tumor tissue, sampled at surgery. CDR3 protein: CASRYLAGGTYEQYF. Here the CDR3 DNA reads TGTGCCAGCAGGTACTTAGCGGGAGGCACCTACGAGCAGTACTTC. The full variable domain, with the rest looked up from reference TRBV28 and TRBJ2-7, is DVKVTQSSRYLVKRTGEKVFLECVQDMDHENMFWYRQDPGLGLRLIYFSYDVKMKEKGDIPEGYSVSREKKERFSLILESASTNQTSMYLCASRYLAGGTYEQYFGPGTRLTVT.